A single sample gave rise to the 20 T cell receptor beta chains below, sequenced in a study of blood T cell repertoires in COVID-19. The method was immunoSEQ multiplex PCR; TCRdb's version includes in-frame clones alone and lacks a portion of them. Among 120,000 to 150,000 clones listed, around four fifths were seen once. Sequenced: PBMCs or T cells enriched from blood (not recorded which). These receptors all stem from a woman between 35 and 50 years old who had recovered from COVID-19.

The V and J genes are TRBV30 and TRBJ1-1; D not certain. The CDR3 loop spans 12 amino acids. In germline, CDR1 is GTSNPN, CDR2 SVGIG (reference sequence). Trimming removed 4 bases from V and 6 bases from J, with 12 bases in between. The CDR3 is CAWMKEAPEAFF. As DNA, the CDR3 is TGTGCCTGGATGAAAGAGGCCCCTGAAGCTTTCTTT.

This chain connects TRBV7-3 to TRBJ1-2; 10 nucleotides match TRBD1. The CDR3 spans 13 residues. V gave up 5 bases and J gave up 8 bases; unmatched junction bases: 5. Per the germline V gene, CDR1 is SGHTA and CDR2 is FQGTGA. In DNA, the CDR3 is TGTGCCAGCAGCGCAAAGACAGGGGGCGGCTACACCTTC. Translating it yields CASSAKTGGGYTF.

The chain carries TRBV5-1 and TRBJ2-4; 8 bases line up with TRBD1. V shed 0 bases and J 1 base; nucleotides not matched to a gene: 3. CDR3 length equals 16 residues. CDR1 and CDR2 from the germline V gene are SGHRS and YFSETQ. The CDR3 coding sequence is TGCGCCAGCAGCTTGGAATGGGACAGGGCCAAAAACATTCAGTACTTC. Its translation is CASSLEWDRAKNIQYF.

This sequence joins TRBV6-1 and TRBJ2-7, with TRBD2 matching over 12 bases. Germline V gene lookup returns CDR1 MNHNS and CDR2 SASEGT. This CDR3 has 15 residues. V lost 0 bases to trimming and J lost 4 bases; unmatched junction nucleotides: 1. The DNA of the CDR3 is TGTGCCAGCAGTGAAGCGACTAGCGGGAGTTACGAGCAGTACTTC. This encodes CASSEATSGSYEQYF.

The chain combines TRBV3-1 (or the pseudogene TRBV3-2) with TRBJ2-5, with no clear D. The germline gives CDR1 LGHDT, CDR2 YNNKEL (reference sequence). This CDR3 has 12 residues. V was shortened by 0 bases and J by 5 bases, with 4 bases between the two germline ends. For the CDR3, the DNA is TGTGCCAGCAGCCAAGATGCGGAGACCCAGTACTTC. As protein: CASSQDAETQYF.

The gene calls are TRBV9 and TRBJ2-2; possibly TRBD1 for D (7 bases). The CDR3 runs to 17 residues. CDR1 SGDLS and CDR2 YYNGEE come from the germline V gene. The V end lost 0 bases, the J end lost 4 bases, and 16 bases lay between the germline ends. CDR3 sequence (DNA): TGTGCCAGCAGCGTAGCCCCAGGGGGGAATCCCACCGGGGAGCTGTTTTTT. This codes for CASSVAPGGNPTGELFF.

This clone was found a few times. This chain joins TRBV2 and TRBJ1-1; 12 bases match TRBD1. V lost 7 bases to trimming and J lost 4 bases; unmatched junction nucleotides: 19. The CDR3 spans 19 residues. CDR1 SNHLY and CDR2 FYNNEI come from the germline V gene. The CDR3, as DNA: TGTGCCAGCATTGACCCCTCATGGGGACAGGGGGCCTCGAGCACTGAAGCTTTCTTT. As protein: CASIDPSWGQGASSTEAFF.

In this sample, this clone turned up a few times. The rearrangement uses TRBV11-2 and TRBJ2-3; D might be TRBD2 (5 bases). The length of the CDR3 is 14 residues. Germline V lookup: CDR1 SGHAT, CDR2 FQNNGV. V lost 5 bases, J lost 2 bases, and 11 bases lay in between. The DNA of the CDR3 is TGTGCCAGCAGCAAGACTCGGGACACAGATACGCAGTATTTT. This gives the protein CASSKTRDTDTQYF.

J is TRBJ1-6 and V is TRBV27; 7 bases agree with TRBD1. V was pared by 4 bases and J by 10 bases, with 7 bases of the junction left unmatched. The CDR3 is 14 amino acids. In germline, CDR1 is MNHEY, CDR2 SMNVEV (reference sequence). The CDR3 DNA reads as TGTGCCAGCAGTTCAACAGGGGTAGGGTCACCCCTCCACTTT. It specifies CASSSTGVGSPLHF.

The chain couples TRBV19 to TRBJ1-6, with 8 bases matching TRBD1. J lost 10 bases, V lost 3 bases, and 11 bases had no gene match. The CDR3 spans 16 residues. Germline assignment: CDR1 LNHDA and CDR2 SQIVND (reference sequence). The CDR3 sequence is CASSMWDRTRDSPLHF. CDR3 nucleotide sequence: TGTGCCAGTAGTATGTGGGACAGGACTCGAGACTCACCCCTCCACTTT.

This rearrangement joins TRBV10-1 to TRBJ2-3, with a tentative D call TRBD2 (6 bases). Per germline, CDR1 WNHNN and CDR2 SYGVQD (reference sequence). This CDR3 region has 15 residues. V was pared by 5 bases and J by 0 bases, with 12 bases between. CDR3 sequence reads: CASSPGLASTDTQYF. In DNA form, the CDR3 reads TGCGCCAGCAGTCCGGGACTGGCTAGCACAGATACGCAGTATTTT.

This sequence joins TRBV2 and TRBJ1-1; 7 bases agree with TRBD1. The trim removed 1 base at V and 8 bases at J, leaving 10 bases unmatched. Looked up from germline, CDR1 is SNHLY and CDR2 is FYNNEI. This CDR3 spans 15 amino acids. CDR3 nucleotides: TGTGCCAGCAGTGAAGAACCCGGCACAGGGGAGGAAGCTTTCTTT. Protein: CASSEEPGTGEEAFF.

The chain uses TRBV29-1 and TRBJ1-1, with D perhaps TRBD1 (6 bases). Germline V gene data show CDR1 as SQVTM and CDR2 as ANQGSEA. The CDR3 length is 15 residues. V shed 7 bases and J shed 0 bases, with 18 bases lying between them. CDR3 nucleotides: TGCAGCGCCCGACAGGCCGACGGCGTGAACACTGAAGCTTTCTTT. This codes for CSARQADGVNTEAFF. The full variable domain, rest sourced from reference TRBV29-1 and TRBJ1-1, is SAVISQKPSRDICQRGTSLTIQCQVDSQVTMMFWYRQQPGQSLTLIATANQGSEATYESGFVIDKFPISRPNLTFSTLTVSNMSPEDSSIYLCSARQADGVNTEAFFGQGTRLTVV.

V gene TRBV3-1 (or the pseudogene TRBV3-2) combines with J gene TRBJ2-3; the D gene is possibly TRBD2 (7 bases). The CDR3 loop spans 15 amino acids. With 5 bases removed from V and 4 bases from J, the gap between germline ends came to 16 bases. Germline-derived CDR1 and CDR2 are LGHDT and YNNKEL (reference sequence). CDR3 in DNA: TGTGCCAGCAGCTTCAGGGCGGGGGCTGCAGATACGCAGTATTTT. Amino acid sequence: CASSFRAGAADTQYF.

This clone was recorded once. CDR3 residues: CASRQSPHEQFF. The CDR3 DNA sequence: TGTGCCAGCAGACAATCTCCTCATGAGCAGTTCTTC. This sequence joins TRBV11-2 and TRBJ2-1; D gene unclear. Germline CDR1 is SGHAT and CDR2 is FQNNGV. The germline V and J ends were trimmed by 6 bases and 8 bases, with 11 bases remaining between them. The CDR3 spans 12 residues.

This chain connects TRBV15 to TRBJ2-7; perhaps TRBD2 as D (6 bases). The ends were cut back, 5 bases at V and 3 bases at J, with 8 bases in the middle. CDR3 length: 12 residues. CDR1 is LNHNV and CDR2 is YYDKDF in the germline V gene (reference sequence). CDR3 residues: CATSPGDYEQYF. CDR3 DNA: TGTGCCACCAGCCCGGGGGACTACGAGCAGTACTTC.

The V gene is TRBV10-3, the J gene TRBJ2-1; 10 nucleotides align to TRBD2. The germline CDR1 and CDR2 sequences are ENHRY and SYGVKD. The CDR3 is 18 amino acids. V shed 4 bases, J shed 1 base, and the junction held 10 bases outside the gene matches. The CDR3 DNA is TGTGCCATCAGTGGGACTAGCGGCTCGACGGGATCCTACAATGAGCAGTTCTTC. It is translated as CAISGTSGSTGSYNEQFF.

This chain links TRBV4-1 with TRBJ2-7; no firm D call. The germline CDR1 and CDR2 sequences are MGHRA and YSYEKL. Trimming shortened V by 4 bases and J by 0 bases, and 13 bases separated the two germline ends. The CDR3 is 15 amino acids. CDR3: CASSPWMRSSYEQYF. The CDR3 bases are TGCGCCAGCAGCCCATGGATGCGGAGCTCCTACGAGCAGTACTTC.

The rearrangement uses TRBV30 and TRBJ1-5; a weak D match, TRBD1 (5 bases). Trimming shortened V by 5 bases and J by 4 bases, and 12 bases separated the two germline ends. Germline lookup yields CDR1 GTSNPN and CDR2 SVGIG (reference sequence). CDR3 size: 13 residues. The CDR3 sequence is CAWRRGANQPQHF. CDR3 coding DNA: TGTGCCTGGCGTCGCGGGGCGAATCAGCCCCAGCATTTT.

This chain links TRBV18 with TRBJ1-5; D not certain. V lost 3 bases to trimming and J lost 0 bases, with 12 bases between them. Per the germline V gene, CDR1 is KGHSH and CDR2 is LQKENI. This CDR3 contains 16 residues. The CDR3 protein is CASSPEVPYSNQPQHF. The CDR3 region has the DNA TGTGCCAGCTCACCTGAGGTTCCTTATAGCAATCAGCCCCAGCATTTT.